The present T cell receptor beta chain was sequenced within a study of neurological immune-mediated disorders. TCRdb re-called the 5' RACE reads through MiXCR, storing one row per CDR3 protein. The repertoire has approximately 87,000 distinct CDR3 sequences, 11% to 15% of them found once; the top ten carry more than 6%. The length of the CDR3 is 15 residues. V lost 6 bases and J lost 0, with 13 bases in between. CDR1 SGDLS and CDR2 YYNGEE come from the germline V gene. The gene calls are TRBV9 and TRBJ2-1; D might be TRBD1 or TRBD2, each matching 6 bases. The sample comprised PBMCs. The receptor's source is a woman aged 45-60 years in good health. Here the CDR3 DNA reads TGTGCCAGCACCAGAGGGGGGATCTCCTACAATGAGCAGTTCTTC. It is translated as CASTRGGISYNEQFF.